The entry below gives a single T cell receptor (beta chain) sequence along with its context. Some clones are missing from TCRdb's copy, which holds only in-frame ones; the method was immunoSEQ multiplex PCR. The sample yields tens of thousands of clones, over 65% seen once. The record originates from a study of preoperative IRX-2 immunotherapy in early breast cancer. Sample treatment: preoperative locoregional IRX-2 cytokine immunotherapy. The CDR3 spans 14 residues. Germline CDR1 SGHVS, CDR2 FQNEAQ. Trimming took off 4 bases at V and 5 bases at J, with 15 bases between the two ends. The V and J genes are TRBV7-8 and TRBJ2-7, with D unclear. Sampling was carried out from a patient treated with IRX-2 immunotherapy. This TCR was sampled from a human donor with breast cancer. The CDR3 sequence: CASSSLRVAHEQYF. CDR3 coding DNA: TGTGCCAGCAGCTCCCTCCGGGTAGCCCACGAGCAGTACTTC.